These T cell receptor beta chains were read from a single sample in a study of T cells in Graves' hyperthyroidism and ophthalmopathy. In TCRdb, the multiplex PCR reads were re-called with MiXCR into one record per CDR3 protein. The sample has hundreds of thousands of distinct CDR3 sequences, more than 15% seen once. The sequenced sample consisted of blood. These receptors were collected from a woman aged 18-30 years with Graves' hyperthyroidism. Both conserved end residues are part of each CDR3. Fields, in order: clone size, V gene, D gene, J gene, CDR3 protein, CDR3 DNA. D genes are given only for firm matches. The size entry is marked missing in some rows and otherwise reads once, few, many or a size class.

size: many
V: TRBV10-3
D: TRBD1
J: TRBJ2-7
CDR3: CAITKGQGTYEQYF
DNA: TGTGCCATCACCAAAGGACAGGGGACCTACGAGCAGTACTTC

size: .
V: TRBV4-1
D: .
J: TRBJ2-2
CDR3: CASSFRGDDTGELFF
DNA: TGCGCCAGCAGTTTCAGGGGCGACGACACCGGGGAGCTGTTTTTT

size: .
V: TRBV15
D: .
J: TRBJ1-6
CDR3: CATSRDQAPGSNSPLHF
DNA: TGTGCCACCAGCAGAGACCAAGCCCCGGGGAGTAATTCACCCCTCCACTTT

size: .
V: TRBV6-2/TRBV6-3
D: TRBD2
J: TRBJ2-1
CDR3: CASTEIASGYLYNEQFF
DNA: TGTGCCAGCACCGAAATTGCTAGCGGGTATCTCTACAATGAGCAGTTCTTC

size: many
V: TRBV5-6
D: .
J: TRBJ2-7
CDR3: CASSPFTGNPYEQYF
DNA: TGTGCCAGCAGCCCCTTCACAGGGAACCCCTACGAGCAGTACTTC

size: many
V: TRBV29-1
D: TRBD2
J: TRBJ2-1
CDR3: CSVEGPASGRADNEQFF
DNA: TGCAGCGTTGAAGGTCCAGCTAGCGGGAGGGCGGACAATGAGCAGTTCTTC

size: many
V: TRBV12-3/TRBV12-4
D: TRBD1
J: TRBJ2-3
CDR3: CASSLLPEQGPITDTQYF
DNA: TGTGCCAGCAGCCTCCTCCCGGAACAGGGGCCTATCACAGATACGCAGTATTTT

size: .
V: TRBV27
D: TRBD2
J: TRBJ2-1
CDR3: CASSLKAGGTHNEQFF
DNA: TGTGCCAGCAGTCTTAAAGCGGGAGGGACCCACAATGAGCAGTTCTTC

size: many
V: TRBV11-2
D: TRBD1
J: TRBJ2-7
CDR3: CASSSPDRGVLEQYF
DNA: TGTGCCAGCAGCTCCCCGGACAGGGGGGTCTTAGAGCAGTACTTC

size: few
V: TRBV28
D: .
J: TRBJ2-1
CDR3: CASSFGGSYNEQFF
DNA: TGTGCCAGCAGTTTTGGGGGGTCCTACAATGAGCAGTTCTTC

size: many
V: TRBV5-5
D: .
J: TRBJ1-5
CDR3: CASSLAGYSNQPQHF
DNA: TGTGCCAGCAGCTTGGCAGGTTATAGCAATCAGCCCCAGCATTTT

size: many
V: TRBV11-2
D: TRBD1
J: TRBJ2-1
CDR3: CASSITLGGQRGHEQFF
DNA: TGTGCCAGCAGTATCACTTTAGGGGGCCAAAGGGGTCATGAGCAGTTCTTC

size: .
V: TRBV6-4
D: .
J: TRBJ1-1
CDR3: CASPDGTRVAGTEAFF
DNA: TGTGCCAGCCCTGATGGGACCAGAGTAGCAGGCACTGAAGCTTTCTTT

size: many
V: TRBV11-3
D: .
J: TRBJ2-1
CDR3: CASSARSYNEQFF
DNA: TGTGCCAGCAGCGCCCGTTCCTACAATGAGCAGTTCTTC

size: .
V: TRBV6-1
D: .
J: TRBJ2-7
CDR3: CASSEAAAGVAYEQYF
DNA: TGTGCCAGCAGTGAAGCGGCTGCAGGGGTTGCCTACGAGCAGTACTTC

size: .
V: TRBV6-5
D: .
J: TRBJ1-1
CDR3: CASSYSGTPEAFF
DNA: TGTGCCAGCAGTTACTCGGGGACGCCTGAAGCTTTCTTT

size: many
V: TRBV6-2/TRBV6-3
D: TRBD2
J: TRBJ2-7
CDR3: CASSSHTQRGSYEQYF
DNA: TGTGCCAGCAGTTCCCACACCCAGCGGGGGTCCTACGAGCAGTACTTC

size: few
V: TRBV10-3
D: .
J: TRBJ1-2
CDR3: CAISELGGSYGYTF
DNA: TGTGCCATCAGTGAGTTAGGGGGTAGCTATGGCTACACCTTC

size: many
V: TRBV12-3/TRBV12-4
D: TRBD1
J: TRBJ2-7
CDR3: CASSSTGGLSYEQYF
DNA: TGTGCCAGCAGCTCGACAGGGGGCCTATCCTACGAGCAGTACTTC

size: few
V: TRBV6-1
D: TRBD2
J: TRBJ2-1
CDR3: CASNLNYPTSGLYNGQFF
DNA: TGTGCCAGCAACCTTAACTATCCGACTAGCGGCCTCTACAATGGGCAGTTCTTC

size: many
V: TRBV7-2
D: .
J: TRBJ1-1
CDR3: CASSPRGTVNTEAFF
DNA: TGTGCCAGCAGCCCCCGAGGGACTGTCAACACTGAAGCTTTCTTT

size: few
V: TRBV6-1
D: TRBD2
J: TRBJ2-1
CDR3: CASSEVRGLAGGNEQFF
DNA: TGTGCCAGCAGTGAAGTCAGAGGGCTAGCGGGAGGCAATGAGCAGTTCTTC

size: many
V: TRBV20-1
D: TRBD1
J: TRBJ1-5
CDR3: CSAKSGDSYSNQPQHF
DNA: TGCAGTGCAAAGAGTGGGGACAGCTATAGCAATCAGCCCCAGCATTTT

size: many
V: TRBV28
D: .
J: TRBJ2-1
CDR3: CASSLFIAGSDNEQFF
DNA: TGTGCCAGCAGTTTATTTATCGCGGGAAGTGATAATGAGCAGTTCTTC

size: .
V: TRBV19
D: .
J: TRBJ2-7
CDR3: CASSKGGGLSYEQYF
DNA: TGTGCCAGTAGTAAGGGCGGCGGGCTCTCCTACGAGCAGTACTTC

size: many
V: TRBV7-8
D: TRBD2
J: TRBJ2-7
CDR3: CASSRSGGFAYEQYF
DNA: TGTGCCAGCAGTCGGAGCGGGGGGTTCGCCTACGAGCAGTACTTC

size: few
V: TRBV11-2
D: TRBD2
J: TRBJ2-5
CDR3: CASSVTGTSGETQYF
DNA: TGTGCCAGCAGCGTAACCGGGACTAGCGGGGAGACCCAGTACTTC

size: few
V: TRBV20-1
D: .
J: TRBJ2-1
CDR3: CSARSGSYNEQFF
DNA: TGCAGTGCCCGATCGGGATCCTACAATGAGCAGTTCTTC

size: .
V: TRBV4-1
D: .
J: TRBJ1-3
CDR3: CASSQVGGSGNTIYF
DNA: TGCGCCAGCAGCCAAGTAGGAGGGTCTGGAAACACCATATATTTT

size: many
V: TRBV7-6
D: .
J: TRBJ2-2
CDR3: CASSSLLVQPTGELFF
DNA: TGTGCCAGCAGCTCGTTACTCGTACAGCCCACCGGGGAGCTGTTTTTT

size: many
V: TRBV5-1
D: TRBD1
J: TRBJ2-7
CDR3: CASSFPTGSEPYEQYF
DNA: TGCGCCAGCAGCTTCCCGACAGGGTCAGAACCCTACGAGCAGTACTTC

size: many
V: TRBV7-2
D: .
J: TRBJ1-4
CDR3: CASSSEGLTNEKLFF
DNA: TGTGCCAGCAGCTCGGAGGGGCTAACTAATGAAAAACTGTTTTTT

size: many
V: TRBV12-3/TRBV12-4
D: TRBD2
J: TRBJ2-1
CDR3: CASSMPRLAGGGEQFF
DNA: TGTGCCAGCAGTATGCCCCGACTAGCGGGAGGGGGTGAGCAGTTCTTC

size: many
V: TRBV3-1
D: TRBD2
J: TRBJ2-1
CDR3: CASSPGTSGRVNEQFF
DNA: TGTGCCAGCAGCCCTGGGACTAGCGGGAGGGTCAATGAGCAGTTCTTC

size: few
V: TRBV9
D: .
J: TRBJ2-5
CDR3: CASSVRGLRQETQYF
DNA: TGTGCCAGCAGCGTACGGGGTTTACGGCAAGAGACCCAGTACTTC

size: .
V: TRBV10-3
D: .
J: TRBJ2-5
CDR3: CAISEITPWETQYF
DNA: TGTGCCATCAGTGAGATAACTCCTTGGGAGACCCAGTACTTC

size: .
V: TRBV5-7
D: .
J: TRBJ1-6
CDR3: CASSSNGTDNSPLHF
DNA: TGTGCCAGCAGCTCTAATGGGACTGATAATTCACCCCTCCACTTT

size: many
V: TRBV6-1
D: TRBD2
J: TRBJ2-7
CDR3: CASSISLAEVFYEQYF
DNA: TGTGCCAGCAGTATTTCACTAGCGGAAGTTTTCTACGAGCAGTACTTC

size: .
V: TRBV7-8
D: .
J: TRBJ1-5
CDR3: CASKLGGGQGNQPQHF
DNA: TGTGCCAGCAAATTGGGGGGAGGGCAGGGCAATCAGCCCCAGCATTTT

size: many
V: TRBV7-2
D: TRBD1
J: TRBJ1-2
CDR3: CASSLGTGGHYGYTF
DNA: TGTGCCAGCAGCTTAGGTACAGGGGGTCACTATGGCTACACCTTC

size: .
V: TRBV18
D: .
J: TRBJ2-7
CDR3: CASPPIGFYEQYF
DNA: TGTGCCAGCCCACCAATCGGGTTCTACGAGCAGTACTTC

size: few
V: TRBV24-1
D: .
J: TRBJ2-5
CDR3: CATSEPKGVRETQYF
DNA: TGTGCCACCAGTGAACCGAAAGGGGTGAGGGAGACCCAGTACTTC